This entry lists 30 T cell receptor beta chains sequenced from one sample in a study of T cells in Graves' hyperthyroidism and ophthalmopathy. The TCR beta CDR3 regions underwent amplification using RNA transcripts as the source. A set of HTBI primers served as the primers for a first-round RT-PCR of the TCR CDR3. TCRdb re-called the multiplex PCR reads with MiXCR, one entry per CDR3 protein. The profile shows approximately 600,000 distinct CDR3 sequences, roughly 20% of them singletons. The specimen sequenced was blood. All receptors derive from a man aged 25 to 40 with Graves' ophthalmopathy.

This clonotype has just a few counts. CDR3 sequence (DNA): TGCGCCAGCAGCTTCCTTCCAGGGGGCAATCAGCCCCAGCATTTT. This encodes CASSFLPGGNQPQHF. The chain combines TRBV5-1 with TRBJ1-5; tentatively, D is TRBD1 (6 bases). The germline V and J ends were trimmed by 2 bases and 2 bases, with 11 bases remaining between them. The germline V gene encodes CDR1 SGHRS and CDR2 YFSETQ. CDR3 length: 15 residues.

In this sample, this clonotype turned up many times. CDR3 nucleotide sequence: TGTGCCACAGGGAACACCGGGGAGCTGTTTTTT. Residues: CATGNTGELFF. The V and J genes are TRBV24-1 and TRBJ2-2, with unresolved D. The germline V and J ends were trimmed by 10 bases and 1 base, with 3 bases remaining between them. The germline CDR1 and CDR2 sequences are KGHDR and SFDVKD. The CDR3 totals 11 residues.

This rearrangement joins TRBV28 to TRBJ2-7; no firm D call. CDR1 is MDHEN, CDR2 SYDVKM, per germline. This CDR3 contains 12 residues. V lost 1 base and J lost 4, with 5 bases in between. In DNA, the CDR3 is TGTGCCAGCAGTTTATTTGCGTACGAGCAGTACTTC. This encodes CASSLFAYEQYF.

This clonotype was detected many times. The chain combines TRBV11-1 with TRBJ2-7, with 8 bases lining up with TRBD2. The length of the CDR3 is 15 residues. Germline-derived CDR1 and CDR2 are SGHAT and FQDESV (reference sequence). J gave up 0 bases and V 1 base, and 2 bases lay outside the gene matches. This CDR3 reads CASSLEGLDSYEQYF. The CDR3 DNA is TGTGCCAGCAGCTTAGAGGGACTAGACTCCTACGAGCAGTACTTC.

The chain is built from TRBV10-2 and TRBJ2-7; 11 positions match TRBD2. Unmatched junction bases numbered 2, after V lost 4 bases and J lost 3 bases. Germline V gene sequence: CDR1 WSHSY, CDR2 SAAADI. There are 14 residues in the CDR3. In DNA, the CDR3 is TGCGCCAGCAGTGCGACTAGCGGGAACTACGAGCAGTACTTC. The encoded protein is CASSATSGNYEQYF.

At least ten counts were recorded for this clonotype. The V and J genes are TRBV5-8 and TRBJ2-5; 8 nucleotides line up with TRBD2. The junction had 15 bases not matched to a gene; V was cut back by 9 bases and J by 2 bases. This CDR3 has 16 amino acids. Germline V CDR1 and CDR2: SGHTS, YDEGEE. CDR3 region: CATALGAGGRQETQYF. CDR3 sequence (DNA): TGTGCCACCGCTCTGGGGGCGGGAGGCCGACAAGAGACCCAGTACTTC. Variable domain in full (rest from reference TRBV5-8 and TRBJ2-5): EAGVTQSPTHLIKTRGQQATLRCSPISGHTSVYWYQQALGLGLQFLLWYDEGEERNRGNFPPRFSGRQFPNYSSELNVNALELEDSALYLCATALGAGGRQETQYFGPGTRLLVL.

This clonotype was seen repeatedly, ten times or more. The rearrangement links TRBV11-2 to TRBJ1-1; 8 bases line up with TRBD1. The CDR3 has 15 residues. Germline V gene data show CDR1 as SGHAT and CDR2 as FQNNGV. V gave up 4 bases and J gave up 1 base; unmatched junction bases: 5. Here the CDR3 DNA reads TGTGCCAGCAGCTCCGGGACAGGAAGGAACACTGAAGCTTTCTTT. Translating it yields CASSSGTGRNTEAFF. The variable domain in full, completed from reference TRBV11-2 and TRBJ1-1, reads EAGVAQSPRYKIIEKRQSVAFWCNPISGHATLYWYQQILGQGPKLLIQFQNNGVVDDSQLPKDRFSAERLKGVDSTLKIQPAKLEDSAVYLCASSSGTGRNTEAFFGQGTRLTVV.

The chain is built from TRBV20-1 and TRBJ2-7; 14 positions agree with TRBD2. The V and J ends lost 0 bases and 6 bases, in that order; junction bases with no gene match: 7. The germline gives CDR1 DFQATT, CDR2 SNEGSKA (reference sequence). The CDR3 sequence is 16 residues long. The CDR3 spells CSARDYSGLAGVEQYF. The DNA of the CDR3 is TGCAGTGCTAGAGACTACTCGGGACTAGCGGGAGTCGAGCAGTACTTC.

V and J are TRBV5-4 and TRBJ2-7, with no clear D. The V gene lost 4 bases and the J gene lost 9 bases, with 17 bases spanning the gap. The germline CDR1 and CDR2 sequences are SGHNT and YYREEE (reference sequence). The CDR3 has 13 residues. The DNA for the CDR3 is TGTGCCAGCAGCCAGGACGGGCTCCAGGCGCAGTACTTC. Residues: CASSQDGLQAQYF.

The DNA of the CDR3 is TGTGCCAGTGACCCCGGGACAGGGTTTGGCTACACCTTC. Translating it yields CASDPGTGFGYTF. The V gene is TRBV2, the J gene TRBJ1-2, with 9 bases matching TRBD1. Germline V gene data show CDR1 as SNHLY and CDR2 as FYNNEI. CDR3 size: 13 residues. The junction had 9 bases not matched to a gene; V was cut back by 9 bases and J by 7 bases.

This clonotype was observed many times. For the CDR3, the DNA is TGTGCCAGCGGGCTAGCTAGCACAGATACGCAGTATTTT. Translated, it gives CASGLASTDTQYF. The chain is built from TRBV12-3 or TRBV12-4 and TRBJ2-3; TRBD2 might be the D (5 bases). Trimming took 8 bases from V and 0 from J, leaving 9 bases between them. CDR3 length equals 13 residues.

This clonotype was recorded at least ten times. This chain uses TRBV27 with TRBJ1-2, with D maybe TRBD1 (5 bases). CDR1 is MNHEY and CDR2 is SMNVEV in the germline V gene (reference sequence). This CDR3 is 14 amino acids long. Trimming cost V 0 bases and J 7 bases, with 12 bases left between them. The CDR3 reads CASSLSNQGRGYTF. The DNA for the CDR3 is TGTGCCAGCAGTTTATCGAACCAGGGACGTGGCTACACCTTC.

This clonotype was detected only once. The chain employs TRBV6-1 and TRBJ2-1; 7 nucleotides agree with TRBD1. Germline values: CDR1 MNHNS, CDR2 SASEGT. The CDR3 consists of 16 residues. V lost 6 bases and J lost 13; bases outside the gene matches: 21. The CDR3 sequence: CASSSRSPHRGPLQFF. For the CDR3, the DNA is TGTGCCAGCAGCTCCCGATCCCCCCACAGGGGTCCCCTTCAGTTCTTC.

This clonotype has more than one count but fewer than ten. The chain combines TRBV10-3 with TRBJ2-2, with a tentative D call TRBD1 (6 bases). The germline V gene has CDR1 ENHRY and CDR2 SYGVKD. The CDR3 sequence is 13 residues long. Trimming stripped 10 bases from V and 6 bases from J, with 15 bases between. This chain's CDR3 is CASSGAGAGELFF. The CDR3 DNA reads TGTGCCAGCTCAGGGGCAGGGGCCGGGGAGCTGTTTTTT.

This clonotype was detected only once. V and J are TRBV7-2 and TRBJ2-3; 9 nucleotides match TRBD2. Germline CDR1 SGHTA, CDR2 FQGNSA. With 5 bases clipped from V and 0 bases from J, the junction kept 6 bases outside the gene matches. The CDR3 is 16 amino acids. CDR3: CASSPGLAPSTDTQYF. The CDR3 DNA reads TGTGCCAGCAGCCCAGGACTAGCGCCCAGCACAGATACGCAGTATTTT.

The chain is built from TRBV28 and TRBJ2-2, with 13 positions matching TRBD2. With V trimmed by 6 bases and J by 1 base, 5 bases remained unmatched. Germline-derived CDR1 and CDR2 are MDHEN and SYDVKM. This CDR3 comprises 17 residues. The CDR3 region is CASSSRTSGRNTGELFF. CDR3 DNA: TGTGCCAGCAGCTCCAGGACTAGCGGGAGGAACACCGGGGAGCTGTTTTTT.

This clonotype was seen more than once but under ten times. The J gene is TRBJ2-2, the V gene TRBV10-3, with a possible D match to TRBD2 (6 bases). Germline V lookup: CDR1 ENHRY, CDR2 SYGVKD. V was clipped by 7 bases and J by 4 bases, with 13 bases between them. There are 14 residues in the CDR3. CDR3: CAITAGSGTGELFF. As DNA, the CDR3 is TGTGCCATCACCGCGGGATCGGGCACCGGGGAGCTGTTTTTT.

The chain couples TRBV5-1 to TRBJ2-1; a weak D match, TRBD2 (6 bases). V gave up 4 bases and J gave up 0 bases, with 14 bases separating them. The germline V gene encodes CDR1 SGHRS and CDR2 YFSETQ. The CDR3 is 16 amino acids. The CDR3 region is CASSHPPGSSYNEQFF. The CDR3 DNA reads TGCGCCAGCAGCCACCCCCCCGGGAGCTCCTACAATGAGCAGTTCTTC. The full variable domain, rest sourced from reference TRBV5-1 and TRBJ2-1, is KAGVTQTPRYLIKTRGQQVTLSCSPISGHRSVSWYQQTPGQGLQFLFEYFSETQRNKGNFPGRFSGRQFSNSRSEMNVSTLELGDSALYLCASSHPPGSSYNEQFFGPGTRLTVL.

This clonotype was observed a handful of times. The chain joins TRBV29-1 to TRBJ2-1; possibly TRBD2 for D (5 bases). This CDR3 is 12 amino acids long. The V end lost 6 bases, the J end lost 3 bases, and 9 bases lay between the germline ends. Germline CDR1 and CDR2: SQVTM and ANQGSEA. The CDR3 DNA is TGCAGCGTCGAGCGGAGCTACAATGAGCAGTTCTTC. Protein: CSVERSYNEQFF.

There are a few counts of this clonotype. The chain is built from TRBV5-1 and TRBJ2-7; TRBD1 agrees at 8 bases. The CDR3 length is 17 residues. The germline CDR1 and CDR2 sequences are SGHRS and YFSETQ. Germline trimming cut 2 bases from V and 6 bases from J; bases unmatched to any gene: 16. CDR3 sequence reads: CASSFRPGQDYWGEQYF. DNA for the CDR3: TGCGCCAGCAGCTTTAGGCCGGGACAGGATTATTGGGGCGAGCAGTACTTC.

The chain is built from TRBV10-3 and TRBJ1-1; D unresolved. CDR3 length equals 14 residues. V shed 8 bases and J shed 0 bases, with 13 bases lying between them. Germline V gene lookup returns CDR1 ENHRY and CDR2 SYGVKD. The CDR3 loop is CAIGRQALNTEAFF. The CDR3 DNA reads TGTGCCATCGGTCGGCAGGCCCTGAACACTGAAGCTTTCTTT.

Ten or more counts support this clonotype. V usage is TRBV4-2 and J usage is TRBJ2-7; D is undetermined. Trimming removed 4 bases from V and 3 bases from J, with 10 bases in between. This CDR3 contains 13 residues. Germline CDR1 and CDR2: LGHNA and YNFKEQ. CDR3 coding DNA: TGTGCCAGCAGCCTAGGCAGGAACTACGAGCAGTACTTC. Encoded protein: CASSLGRNYEQYF.

The rearrangement links TRBV20-1 to TRBJ1-1; D is ambiguous. The CDR3 totals 10 residues. Germline V gene sequence: CDR1 DFQATT, CDR2 SNEGSKA (reference sequence). V gave up 3 bases and J gave up 8 bases, with 7 bases separating them. Written as DNA, the CDR3 is TGCAGTGCTAGCGGGGTCGAAGCTTTCTTT. Translating gives CSASGVEAFF.

This clonotype was detected ten times or more. This chain uses TRBV9 with TRBJ2-1; TRBD2 agrees at 7 bases. The CDR3 runs to 14 residues. The ends lost 3 bases at V and 5 bases at J; junction bases unmatched: 5. Germline CDR1 reads SGDLS; CDR2 reads YYNGEE. The CDR3 region is CASSDSREDNEQFF. In nucleotides, the CDR3 is TGTGCCAGCAGCGATAGTCGGGAGGACAATGAGCAGTTCTTC.

There are a few counts of this clonotype. The chain uses TRBV12-3 or TRBV12-4 and TRBJ2-7, with D tentatively TRBD2 (5 bases). The CDR3 runs to 13 residues. V was pared by 3 bases and J by 3 bases, with 9 bases between. CDR3 amino acids: CASSFGIFYEQYF. CDR3 in DNA: TGTGCCAGCAGTTTCGGGATATTCTACGAGCAGTACTTC.

The chain has TRBV10-1 and TRBJ2-7; 10 nucleotides agree with TRBD1. The germline CDR1 and CDR2 sequences are WNHNN and SYGVQD (reference sequence). Trimming at V came to 5 bases and at J to 5 bases, leaving 6 bases not matched to a gene. This CDR3 spans 14 amino acids. The chain's CDR3 is CASSRTGGPHEQYF. The CDR3 nucleotides are TGCGCCAGCAGTCGGACAGGGGGACCCCACGAGCAGTACTTC.

This clonotype was counted only a few times. The chain is built from TRBV7-2 and TRBJ2-1, with a possible D match to TRBD2 (7 bases). Germline V gives CDR1 SGHTA, CDR2 FQGNSA. V lost 3 bases, J lost 7 bases, and 19 bases lay in between. The CDR3 is 16 amino acids. CDR3 coding DNA: TGTGCCAGCAGCTTGTTTTCTAGCGGAGGGGGAAATGAGCAGTTCTTC. It translates to CASSLFSSGGGNEQFF.

This clonotype appeared a single time. CDR3 in amino acids: CASRQYRGGNTEAFF. Written as DNA, the CDR3 is TGTGCCAGTAGACAGTACCGGGGGGGTAACACTGAAGCTTTCTTT. This sequence joins TRBV19 and TRBJ1-1; possibly TRBD1 for D (5 bases). This CDR3 has 15 residues. The germline V gene has CDR1 LNHDA and CDR2 SQIVND (reference sequence). V was clipped by 6 bases and J by 2 bases, with 16 bases between them.

Notes on this clonotype: At one end, the junction sequence differs from germline, possibly due to a read error. The CDR3 DNA follows: TGTGCCAGCGGGCTGACCCCCGGGGGGAACACTGAAACTTTCTTT. It specifies CASGLTPGGNTETFF. The J gene is TRBJ1-1, the V gene TRBV12-3 or TRBV12-4, with a possible D match to TRBD1 (5 bases). The CDR3 spans 15 residues.

V is TRBV6-1 and J is TRBJ2-7; TRBD1 is a possible D gene (6 bases). Between the trimmed V and J ends, which lost 8 bases and 3 bases, there was a span of 14 bases. This CDR3 has 13 residues. Germline V lookup: CDR1 MNHNS, CDR2 SASEGT. In DNA form, the CDR3 reads TGTGCCAGCGCGCAGGGGCGAATCTACGAGCAGTACTTC. This translates into CASAQGRIYEQYF.